Shown below are 14 T cell receptor beta chains from a single sample sequenced in a study of T cells in Graves' hyperthyroidism and ophthalmopathy. Amplified TCR beta CDR3 regions came from RNA transcripts. The primer set for the first-round RT-PCR of the TCR CDR3 was HTBI. One entry per CDR3 protein, called by TCRdb with MiXCR from the multiplex PCR reads. The sample contains more than 550,000 distinct CDR3 sequences, over 15% of which appear only once. Sequenced: blood. The source is a woman aged 45-65 years with Graves' hyperthyroidism that later progressed to Graves' ophthalmopathy.

The sample holds a few counts of this clonotype. The rearrangement links TRBV10-3 to TRBJ1-1; 8 bases agree with TRBD1. Germline V lookup: CDR1 ENHRY, CDR2 SYGVKD. Unmatched junction bases numbered 6, after V lost 5 bases and J lost 1 base. This CDR3 contains 15 residues. CDR3 amino acids: CAISFMTGENTEAFF. In DNA, the CDR3 is TGTGCCATCAGTTTTATGACAGGGGAGAACACTGAAGCTTTCTTT.

V gene TRBV20-1 combines with J gene TRBJ1-1; the match to TRBD1 covers 8 bases. Germline V gene sequence: CDR1 DFQATT, CDR2 SNEGSKA (reference sequence). J lost 1 base, V lost 0 bases, and 1 base had no gene match. This CDR3 spans 14 amino acids. The CDR3 reads CSARDGTGNTEAFF. In DNA form, the CDR3 reads TGCAGTGCTAGAGACGGGACAGGGAACACTGAAGCTTTCTTT.

This clonotype was found a few times. The chain is built from TRBV6-2 or TRBV6-3 and TRBJ1-2, with 7 bases aligning to TRBD1. The CDR3 is 15 amino acids. Germline values: CDR1 MNHEY, CDR2 SVGEGT. After removal of 6 bases from V and 13 bases from J, the junction contained 20 bases not matched to a gene. In DNA, the CDR3 is TGTGCCAGCAGGGGGACGGGACAGCGAGTCCCGAGGCGCACCTTC. This translates into CASRGTGQRVPRRTF.

In its sample, this clonotype was seen many times. The chain joins TRBV7-3 to TRBJ2-5, with TRBD2 matching 10 bases. Germline V gives CDR1 SGHTA, CDR2 FQGTGA. V shed 5 bases and J 2 bases; nucleotides not matched to a gene: 8. The CDR3 sequence is 16 residues long. DNA for the CDR3: TGTGCCAGCAGCCAAGCAACTAGCGGGGATCAAGAGACCCAGTACTTC. It codes for CASSQATSGDQETQYF.

This clonotype was detected a few times. The V gene is TRBV11-1, the J gene TRBJ1-6; TRBD1 matches 7 bases. This CDR3 has 13 amino acids. Unmatched junction bases numbered 7, after V lost 10 bases and J lost 7 bases. CDR1 and CDR2 (germline): SGHAT, FQDESV (reference sequence). This chain's CDR3 is CAIQGGRNSPLHF. CDR3 in DNA: TGTGCCATCCAGGGGGGCCGGAATTCACCCCTCCACTTT.

The genes are TRBV6-1 and TRBJ2-1; 10 bases are a match to TRBD2. CDR1 is MNHNS, CDR2 SASEGT, per germline. The CDR3 contains 15 residues. Unmatched junction bases numbered 7, after V lost 6 bases and J lost 5 bases. CDR3 loop: CASSPGTSVNNEQFF. The DNA for the CDR3 is TGTGCCAGCAGCCCCGGGACTAGCGTTAACAATGAGCAGTTCTTC.

This clonotype was observed a few times. The junction does not match germline at one end; this may be a read error. The chain uses TRBV13 and TRBJ2-2; no clear D. This CDR3 has 14 residues. Germline V gene lookup returns CDR1 PRHDT and CDR2 FYEKMQ (reference sequence). In DNA form, the CDR3 reads TGTGCCGGCAGTACGGGCCCGAACACCGGGGAGCTGTTTTTT. Translated: CAGSTGPNTGELFF.

Ten or more counts support this clonotype. The V call is TRBV30, the J call TRBJ1-1; TRBD1 matches 8 bases. Looked up from germline, CDR1 is GTSNPN and CDR2 is SVGIG (reference sequence). The junction had 6 bases not matched to a gene; V was cut back by 7 bases and J by 2 bases. The CDR3 is 13 residues long. CDR3 in amino acids: CAFIDRGNTEAFF. CDR3 DNA sequence: TGTGCCTTCATCGACAGGGGAAACACTGAAGCTTTCTTT.

The chain carries TRBV19 and TRBJ1-5; 9 nucleotides agree with TRBD1. Germline loops: CDR1 LNHDA, CDR2 SQIVND (reference sequence). This CDR3 is built from 15 residues. Losses at the gene ends were 6 bases for V and 2 bases for J; bases not matched to a gene: 5. The CDR3 sequence: CASRDRGWGNQPQHF. The CDR3 bases are TGTGCCAGTAGGGACAGGGGATGGGGCAATCAGCCCCAGCATTTT.

This clonotype was observed at least ten times. The chain joins TRBV12-3 or TRBV12-4 to TRBJ1-2, with no clear D. The V gene lost 1 base and the J gene lost 2 bases, with 11 bases spanning the gap. The CDR3 spans 15 residues. DNA for the CDR3: TGTGCCAGCAGTTTAGTAGGCAGTGCGAACTATGGCTACACCTTC. It translates to CASSLVGSANYGYTF.

This clonotype has more than one count but fewer than ten. V is TRBV15 and J is TRBJ2-7; TRBD1 aligns across 9 bases. The CDR3 sequence is 15 residues long. With 3 bases clipped from V and 6 bases from J, the junction kept 9 bases outside the gene matches. Germline assignment: CDR1 LNHNV and CDR2 YYDKDF (reference sequence). CDR3 residues: CATSREGQGLFEQYF. In DNA form, the CDR3 reads TGTGCCACCAGCAGGGAAGGACAGGGGTTATTCGAGCAGTACTTC.

Only a few counts were recorded for this clonotype. CDR3: CASSHRGSSGNTIYF. In nucleotides, the CDR3 is TGTGCCAGCAGCCATAGGGGCAGCTCTGGAAACACCATATATTTT. This chain uses TRBV14 with TRBJ1-3; tentatively, D is TRBD1 (5 bases). This CDR3 is built from 15 residues. Trimming shortened V by 3 bases and J by 0 bases, and 9 bases separated the two germline ends. Germline V gene data show CDR1 as SGHDN and CDR2 as FVKESK.

This clonotype was counted only a few times. The chain has TRBV5-4 and TRBJ1-2; D is unclear. This CDR3 spans 13 amino acids. Deletions cut 3 bases from V and 2 bases from J, with 8 bases between. Germline CDR1 reads SGHNT; CDR2 reads YYREEE (reference sequence). CDR3 sequence reads: CASSYLNNYGYTF. The DNA for the CDR3 is TGTGCCAGCAGCTATCTAAACAACTATGGCTACACCTTC.

Only one count was recorded for this clonotype. The V and J genes are TRBV6-2 or TRBV6-3 and TRBJ2-7; D possibly corresponds to TRBD1 (6 bases). CDR1 is MNHEY and CDR2 is SVGEGT in the germline V gene. CDR3 length equals 13 residues. The V end lost 7 bases, the J end lost 5 bases, and 15 bases lay between the germline ends. DNA of the CDR3: TGTGCCAGCAAGAAGGCAGGGGCCCACGAGCAGTACTTC. Translating gives CASKKAGAHEQYF.